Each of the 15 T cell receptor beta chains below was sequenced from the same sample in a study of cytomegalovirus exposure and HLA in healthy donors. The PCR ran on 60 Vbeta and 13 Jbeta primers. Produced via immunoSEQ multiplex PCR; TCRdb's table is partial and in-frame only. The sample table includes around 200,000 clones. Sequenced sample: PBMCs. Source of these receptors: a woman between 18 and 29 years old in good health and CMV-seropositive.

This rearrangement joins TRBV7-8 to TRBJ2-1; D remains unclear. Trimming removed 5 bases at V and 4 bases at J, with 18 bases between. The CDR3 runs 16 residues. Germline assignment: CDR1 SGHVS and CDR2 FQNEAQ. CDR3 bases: TGTGCCAGCAGCGGAAACCCCCGATCCGGGTACAATGAGCAGTTCTTC. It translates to CASSGNPRSGYNEQFF.

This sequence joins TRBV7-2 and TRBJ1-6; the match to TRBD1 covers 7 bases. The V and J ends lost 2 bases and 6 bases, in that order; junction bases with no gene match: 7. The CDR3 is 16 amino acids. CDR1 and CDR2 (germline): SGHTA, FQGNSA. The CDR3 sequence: CASSLLSGQFNSPLHF. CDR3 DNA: TGTGCCAGCAGCTTACTGTCGGGACAGTTTAATTCACCCCTCCACTTT. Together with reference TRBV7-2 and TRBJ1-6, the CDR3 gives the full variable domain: GAGVSQSPSNKVTEKGKDVELRCDPISGHTALYWYRQSLGQGLEFLIYFQGNSAPDKSGLPSDRFSAERTGGSVSTLTIQRTQQEDSAVYLCASSLLSGQFNSPLHFGNGTRLTVT.

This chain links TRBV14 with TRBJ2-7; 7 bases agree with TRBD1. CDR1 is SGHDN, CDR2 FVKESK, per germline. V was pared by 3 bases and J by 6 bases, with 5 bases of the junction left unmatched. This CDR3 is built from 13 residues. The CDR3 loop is CASSQDRYSEQYF. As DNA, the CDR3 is TGTGCCAGCAGCCAGGACAGGTACTCCGAGCAGTACTTC.

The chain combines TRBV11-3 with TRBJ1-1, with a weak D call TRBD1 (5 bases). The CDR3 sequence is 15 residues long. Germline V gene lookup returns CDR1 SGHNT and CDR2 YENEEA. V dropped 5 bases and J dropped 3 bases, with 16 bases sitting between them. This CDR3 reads CASSQIRDFHTEAFF. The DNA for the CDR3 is TGTGCCAGCAGCCAGATCCGGGACTTCCACACTGAAGCTTTCTTT.

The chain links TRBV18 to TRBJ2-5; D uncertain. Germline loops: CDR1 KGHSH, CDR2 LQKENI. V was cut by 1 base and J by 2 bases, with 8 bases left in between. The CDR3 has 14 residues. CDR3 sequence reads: CASSPQQQQETQYF. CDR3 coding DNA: TGTGCCAGCTCACCACAACAGCAACAAGAGACCCAGTACTTC.

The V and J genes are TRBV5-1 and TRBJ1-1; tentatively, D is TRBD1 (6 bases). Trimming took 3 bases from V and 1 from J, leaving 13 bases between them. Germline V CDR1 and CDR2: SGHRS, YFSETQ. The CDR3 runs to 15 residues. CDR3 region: CASSSTDRKNTEAFF. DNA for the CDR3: TGCGCCAGCAGCTCGACGGACAGAAAGAACACTGAAGCTTTCTTT.

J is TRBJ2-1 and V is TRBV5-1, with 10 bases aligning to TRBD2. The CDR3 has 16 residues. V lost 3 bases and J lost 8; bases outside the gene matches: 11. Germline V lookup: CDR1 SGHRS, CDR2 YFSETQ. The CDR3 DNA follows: TGCGCCAGCAGCTCGTCCGGGACTAGCGAAACCCATGAGCAGTTCTTC. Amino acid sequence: CASSSSGTSETHEQFF.

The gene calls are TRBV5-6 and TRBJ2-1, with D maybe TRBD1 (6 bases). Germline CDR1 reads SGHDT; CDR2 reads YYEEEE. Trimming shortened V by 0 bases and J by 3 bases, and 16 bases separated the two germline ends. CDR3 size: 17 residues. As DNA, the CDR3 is TGTGCCAGCAGCTTGGCCGTGGGACATGGGAACTACAATGAGCAGTTCTTC. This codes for CASSLAVGHGNYNEQFF.

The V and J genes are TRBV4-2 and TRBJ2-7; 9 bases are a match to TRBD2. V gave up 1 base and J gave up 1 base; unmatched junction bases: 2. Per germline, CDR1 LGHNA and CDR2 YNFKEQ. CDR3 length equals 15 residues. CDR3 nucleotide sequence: TGTGCCAGCAGCCAAGTGCTAGCGGGATCCTACGAGCAGTACTTC. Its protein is CASSQVLAGSYEQYF.

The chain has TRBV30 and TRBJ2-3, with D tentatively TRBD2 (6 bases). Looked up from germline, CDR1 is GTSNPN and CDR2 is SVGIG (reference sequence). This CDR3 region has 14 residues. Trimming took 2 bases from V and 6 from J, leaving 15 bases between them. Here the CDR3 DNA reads TGTGCCTGGAGTCTACGGCCAGGAGGGGATACGCAGTATTTT. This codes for CAWSLRPGGDTQYF.

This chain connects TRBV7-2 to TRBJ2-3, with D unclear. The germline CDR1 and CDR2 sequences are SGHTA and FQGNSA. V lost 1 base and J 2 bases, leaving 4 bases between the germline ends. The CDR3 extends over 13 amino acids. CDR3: CASSLGLTDTQYF. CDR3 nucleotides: TGTGCCAGCAGCTTAGGTCTCACAGATACGCAGTATTTT.

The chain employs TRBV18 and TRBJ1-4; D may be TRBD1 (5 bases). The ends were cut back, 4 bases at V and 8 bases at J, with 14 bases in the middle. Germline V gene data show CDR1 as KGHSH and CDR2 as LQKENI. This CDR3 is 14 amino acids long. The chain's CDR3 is CASSLPTDGEKLFF. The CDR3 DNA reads TGTGCCAGCTCACTACCGACAGATGGGGAAAAACTGTTTTTT.

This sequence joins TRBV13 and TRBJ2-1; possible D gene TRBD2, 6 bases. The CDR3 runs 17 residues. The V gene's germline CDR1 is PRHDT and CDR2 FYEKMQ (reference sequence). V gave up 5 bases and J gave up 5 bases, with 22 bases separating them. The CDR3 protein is CASSQGRGWSGHNEQFF. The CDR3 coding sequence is TGTGCCAGCAGCCAGGGACGCGGATGGAGCGGGCACAATGAGCAGTTCTTC.

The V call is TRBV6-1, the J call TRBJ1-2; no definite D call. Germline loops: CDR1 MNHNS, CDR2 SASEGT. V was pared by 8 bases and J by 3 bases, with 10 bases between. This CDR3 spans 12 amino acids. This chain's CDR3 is CASAPHYYGYTF. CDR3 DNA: TGTGCCAGCGCCCCTCACTACTATGGCTACACCTTC.

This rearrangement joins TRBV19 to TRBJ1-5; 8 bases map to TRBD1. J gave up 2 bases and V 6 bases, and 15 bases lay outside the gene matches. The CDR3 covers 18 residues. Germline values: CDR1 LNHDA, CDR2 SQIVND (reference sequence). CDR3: CASRRGQGATSGNQPQHF. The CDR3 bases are TGTGCCAGTAGGCGAGGTCAGGGGGCGACATCCGGCAATCAGCCCCAGCATTTT.